A selection of T cell receptor beta chains follows, all from one sample in a study of blood T cell repertoires in COVID-19. The repertoire was sequenced with immunoSEQ multiplex PCR; TCRdb's copy has only in-frame clones and lacks some. The sample holds 20,000 to 30,000 clones, 85% to 90% seen once. Sequencing input: peripheral blood. Receptors originate from a man aged 65 to 79 with COVID-19, enrolled during active disease. Each CDR3 is given with its conserved first and last residue. The D gene is left open where the match is weak.

TRBV30	TRBJ2-7	TRBD1	CAWTPGTAYEQYF
TRBV5-1	TRBJ1-4	NA	CASSSTDSDEKLFF
TRBV18	TRBJ2-7	NA	CASSRQGTYEQYF
TRBV7-9	TRBJ1-2	NA	CASTSRAGNGYTF
TRBV27	TRBJ2-1	NA	CASSPHFEHNEQFF
TRBV7-9	TRBJ2-3	NA	CASSTQGAPDTQYF
TRBV5-1	TRBJ2-7	TRBD1	CASSMPNSGTAAYEQYF
TRBV11-2	TRBJ2-7	NA	CASSLDPYEQYF
TRBV19	TRBJ2-3	TRBD2	CASSIRPSGSTDTQYF
TRBV6-5	TRBJ2-7	NA	CASSSWTAGSYEQYF
TRBV7-9	TRBJ2-7	TRBD1	CASSPPGQGYEQYF
TRBV19	TRBJ2-1	NA	CASSHEGDEQFF
TRBV5-6	TRBJ1-2	NA	CASSLEQKWYGYTF
TRBV19	TRBJ2-2	TRBD1	CASLPRGTGHTGELFF
TRBV7-2	TRBJ1-2	NA	CASSPLYGYTF
TRBV7-2	TRBJ2-3	TRBD2	CASARGGPLDTQYF
TRBV6-5	TRBJ1-2	TRBD1	CASRGQTGPNYGYTF
TRBV6-5	TRBJ2-7	NA	CASKEGAGITYEQYF
TRBV6-5	TRBJ2-5	TRBD1	CASSFTGGAGETQYF
TRBV18	TRBJ2-3	NA	CASSRVRAGDPTDTQYF
TRBV4-2	TRBJ2-2	NA	CASSQEASTMNTGELFF
TRBV5-6	TRBJ1-2	NA	CASSLVKMTDYGYTF